Listed below are T cell receptor beta chains from one sample, sequenced in a study of blood T cell repertoires in COVID-19. TCRdb keeps only in-frame clones here, not all; method: immunoSEQ multiplex PCR. The sample has around 160,000 clones, around 92% seen once. Material: peripheral blood. The receptors were gathered from a man between 60 and 70 years old with acute or convalescent COVID-19. CDR3s include the opening cysteine and the closing phenylalanine or tryptophan. A D gene is named only where the DNA matches it firmly. Not every row has a clone size; where given, it reads once, few, many or a size class.

TRBD1,TRBV5-4,16,once,TRBJ1-6,TGTGCCAGCAGCTCCCTGACAGGGGGACCCAATTCACCCCTCCACTTT,CASSSLTGGPNSPLHF
TRBD1,TRBV2,15,.,TRBJ2-2,TGTGCCAGCAGTGTGGGACAGGGGGCGTCCGGGGAGCTGTTTTTT,CASSVGQGASGELFF
TRBD2,TRBV19,17,.,TRBJ2-1,TGTGCCAGTAGTACCAATCGACTAGCGGGGGGCACCGATGAGCAGTTCTTC,CASSTNRLAGGTDEQFF
.,TRBV4-2,13,.,TRBJ1-1,TGTGCCAGCAGCCAAGGAACAGTCACTGAAGCTTTCTTT,CASSQGTVTEAFF
TRBD2,TRBV4-2,16,.,TRBJ2-2,TGTGCCAGCAGCCAAGCCCGCGGGGGGGCGTCCGGGGAGCTGTTTTTT,CASSQARGGASGELFF
.,TRBV4-1,13,.,TRBJ2-3,TGCGCCAGCAGTCAGCCAGCGGAAGATACGCAGTATTTT,CASSQPAEDTQYF
TRBD1,TRBV10-2,16,.,TRBJ1-3,TGCGCCAGTTCCTTTACCGGACAGGGCTCTGGAAACACCATATATTTT,CASSFTGQGSGNTIYF
TRBD1,TRBV14,15,.,TRBJ1-2,TGTGCCGGCAGCCCCGGGGACAGGGTGGCCTATGGCTACACCTTC,CAGSPGDRVAYGYTF
TRBD1,TRBV18,16,few,TRBJ2-7,TGTGCCAGCTCACCAAGACAGGGGGACCTCTCCTACGAGCAGTACTTC,CASSPRQGDLSYEQYF
.,TRBV5-1,14,.,TRBJ1-2,TGCGCCAGCAGCCACCCCTCACTTAACTATGGCTACACCTTC,CASSHPSLNYGYTF
TRBD1,TRBV7-2,16,.,TRBJ1-5,TGTGCCAGCAGTGCATTTACACAGGGGAATCGTCAGCCCCAGCATTTT,CASSAFTQGNRQPQHF
TRBD1,TRBV6-5,16,.,TRBJ2-7,TGTGCCAGCAGTTCCGGACAGGGGTCGTTCATTTACGAGCAGTACTTC,CASSSGQGSFIYEQYF
.,TRBV6-4,14,.,TRBJ1-6,TGTGCCAGCAGTGTGGACGGGAATAATTCACCCCTCCACTTT,CASSVDGNNSPLHF
TRBD1,TRBV18,15,.,TRBJ1-2,TGTGCCAGCCAACCCGGACAGGCGATTAACTATGGCTACACCTTC,CASQPGQAINYGYTF
.,TRBV2,18,.,TRBJ1-6,TGTGCCAGCAGTGTTGGCAGGGGTGGGAGCTCCTATAATTCACCCCTCCACTTT,CASSVGRGGSSYNSPLHF
TRBD1,TRBV7-2,14,.,TRBJ1-2,TGTGCCAGCAGCTTAAGTCAGGGGGCCCATGGCTACACCTTC,CASSLSQGAHGYTF
.,TRBV6-2/TRBV6-3,15,.,TRBJ1-6,TGTGCCAGCAGCCTCCGGACAGTCTATAATTCACCCCTCCACTTT,CASSLRTVYNSPLHF
.,TRBV7-6,11,.,TRBJ1-2,TGTGCCTCCAGGGGACCTTATGGCTACACCTTC,CASRGPYGYTF
.,TRBV7-9,11,.,TRBJ2-7,TGTGCCAGCAGTCACTCCTACGAGCAGTACTTC,CASSHSYEQYF
TRBD1,TRBV2,12,.,TRBJ1-6,TGTGCCAGCAGTGGACAGGGCTCACCCCTCCACTTT,CASSGQGSPLHF
TRBD1,TRBV5-6,13,.,TRBJ2-3,TGTGCCAGCAGCCTTCGGGACAGGCCGTCGGTGTATTTT,CASSLRDRPSVYF
TRBD1,TRBV25-1,15,.,TRBJ1-2,TGTGCCAGCAGCGCTACCCGGGACAGGGGTGAAGGCTACACCTTC,CASSATRDRGEGYTF
TRBD1,TRBV19,17,.,TRBJ1-2,TGTGCCAGTAGCTTACCGGGGACAGGGGGCCGTCTCGCTGGCTACACCTTC,CASSLPGTGGRLAGYTF
.,TRBV5-8,16,.,TRBJ1-1,TGTGCCAGCAGGAGTCGGGGGGGCAGAGTGGTGGTTGAAGCTTTCTTT,CASRSRGGRVVVEAFF